This is a list of T cell receptor beta chains from one sample in a study of identical twins. Each CDR3 protein gets one entry after TCRdb re-called the 5' RACE reads with MiXCR. The sample shows 200,000 to 250,000 distinct CDR3 sequences, roughly a tenth of them seen only once. The sequencing sample was made of memory T cells sorted from blood. The receptors were sampled from a man in his fifties or sixties in good health. Each CDR3 is given with its conserved first and last residue. D genes are given only for firm matches.

TRBD2 TRBJ2-5 TRBV7-9 CASSRLAGQETQYF
. TRBJ2-7 TRBV16 CASSPYREYEQYF
TRBD1 TRBJ1-2 TRBV4-2 CASSQTGQGVGYTF
. TRBJ2-7 TRBV6-1 CASSPAGSHEQYF
. TRBJ2-2 TRBV5-1 CASSRTGNTGELFF
TRBD1 TRBJ2-1 TRBV3-1 CASSQNRGNYNEQFF
. TRBJ2-6 TRBV28 CASSKRRTGANVLTF
TRBD1 TRBJ2-5 TRBV5-6 CASSGAHRGRQTQYF
TRBD1 TRBJ2-3 TRBV7-3 CASSYRQGNTDTQYF
TRBD1 TRBJ2-5 TRBV5-1 CASSLKTGGRETQYF
. TRBJ1-6 TRBV6-4 CASRKGVNSPLHF
. TRBJ1-6 TRBV12-3/TRBV12-4 CASSKSGTRNSPLHF
TRBD1 TRBJ2-2 TRBV24-1 CATGQGEDTGELFF
TRBD1 TRBJ2-7 TRBV19 CASSLTGESYEQYF
TRBD2 TRBJ2-3 TRBV4-3 CASSQGLGGRATDTQYF
. TRBJ2-6 TRBV11-2 CASRRPGSRSGANVLTF
TRBD1 TRBJ2-7 TRBV5-1 CASSVGQAAYEQYF
. TRBJ1-3 TRBV3-1 CASSRLQSTIYF
TRBD1 TRBJ1-2 TRBV14 CASSTTGKGLGYTF
TRBD1 TRBJ2-1 TRBV12-3/TRBV12-4 CASSPTRWGHTGVSYNEQFF
. TRBJ1-2 TRBV7-2 CASSLGGAYGYTF
. TRBJ2-7 TRBV12-3/TRBV12-4 CASSLRGRSYEQYF
TRBD2 TRBJ2-1 TRBV19 CASSLPGLAGTEQFF
. TRBJ2-6 TRBV19 CAFRDVRSGANVLTF
. TRBJ2-1 TRBV7-2 CASSLVVGGRHYNEQFF
TRBD2 TRBJ2-5 TRBV28 CASSPGPSGAYNQETQYF
TRBD1 TRBJ1-2 TRBV20-1 CSARDRAPLYGYTF
. TRBJ2-3 TRBV6-1 CASSEAPGGSTDTQYF
TRBD2 TRBJ2-1 TRBV7-2 CASSLYGRGLGHNEQFF
TRBD1 TRBJ2-7 TRBV20-1 CSAGGRTGNIHEQYF
TRBD2 TRBJ2-3 TRBV12-3/TRBV12-4 CASTLSGGYTDTQYF
. TRBJ2-3 TRBV29-1 CSVGQGSSTDTQYF
. TRBJ2-5 TRBV29-1 CSESNIGETQYF
. TRBJ2-7 TRBV18 CASSRASNEQYF
. TRBJ2-1 TRBV5-1 CASTQGFAGSYNEQFF
TRBD2 TRBJ2-1 TRBV4-2 CASSSSGGAFEQFF
TRBD2 TRBJ2-2 TRBV28 CATWPGGRDTGELFF
TRBD2 TRBJ2-1 TRBV20-1 CSATSSIAGFYNEQFF
TRBD2 TRBJ2-3 TRBV2 CASQGSSGRAQGDTQYF
TRBD1 TRBJ2-1 TRBV5-4 CASSSGTDNEQFF
. TRBJ2-3 TRBV24-1 CATTPGGWTDTQYF
TRBD1 TRBJ2-1 TRBV6-1 CASSRGQVNYNEQFF
. TRBJ2-3 TRBV5-1 CASSLRAPDTQYF
. TRBJ2-7 TRBV20-1 CSAIDRASYEQYF
. TRBJ1-1 TRBV4-3 CASSQHLNTEAFF
. TRBJ2-1 TRBV24-1 CATALYNEQFF
. TRBJ2-5 TRBV6-6 CASSRGQKETQYF
. TRBJ2-1 TRBV19 CASSVGYDQFF
. TRBJ2-1 TRBV11-1 CASSPDGNNNEQFF
. TRBJ1-2 TRBV7-2 CASSLADLGFSGYTF
. TRBJ2-3 TRBV5-1 CASSLGRRDTQYF
. TRBJ2-1 TRBV5-1 CASSPSSLNNEQFF
TRBD2 TRBJ2-7 TRBV27 CASSFSAGGAYEQYF
. TRBJ1-2 TRBV20-1 CSAGGGAENYGYTF